The 21 T cell receptor beta chains below all came from one sample that was sequenced in a study of cytomegalovirus exposure and HLA in healthy donors. The PCR employed 60 Vbeta primers together with 13 Jbeta primers. Profiled with immunoSEQ multiplex PCR; TCRdb holds only in-frame clones, not every one. The data contain around 170,000 clones, roughly 76% of them singletons. The source material was PBMCs. These receptors were obtained from a middle-aged man in good health and CMV-seropositive.

The rearrangement links TRBV5-8 to TRBJ1-4, with 7 bases fitting TRBD1. The germline V gene has CDR1 SGHTS and CDR2 YDEGEE. The V segment lost 4 bases and the J segment 8 bases; nucleotides outside the gene matches: 8. This CDR3 contains 14 residues. The CDR3 DNA follows: TGTGCCAGCAGCCTACAGGGGATAGGGGAAAAACTGTTTTTT. Translation: CASSLQGIGEKLFF.

J is TRBJ2-1 and V is TRBV9, with TRBD2 identical over 8 bases. Trimming took 0 bases from V and 4 from J; bases not matched to a gene: 3. In germline, CDR1 is SGDLS, CDR2 YYNGEE. The CDR3 spans 15 residues. CDR3 loop: CASSVDSGGYNEQFF. CDR3 bases: TGTGCCAGCAGCGTAGACAGCGGGGGTTACAATGAGCAGTTCTTC.

The chain links TRBV6-5 to TRBJ2-7; 15 bases map to TRBD2. V lost 6 bases, J lost 3 bases, and 3 bases stayed unmatched. Germline V lookup: CDR1 MNHEY, CDR2 SVGAGI. The CDR3 totals 15 residues. CDR3 sequence: CASRGTSGGFYEQYF. The DNA of the CDR3 is TGTGCCAGCAGGGGGACTAGCGGGGGGTTCTACGAGCAGTACTTC.

V gene TRBV27 combines with J gene TRBJ2-7, with D perhaps matching TRBD2 (7 bases). V lost 5 bases, J lost 2 bases, and 16 bases lay in between. There are 15 residues in the CDR3. Germline V gene sequence: CDR1 MNHEY, CDR2 SMNVEV (reference sequence). The CDR3 loop is CASSASGGQTYEQYF. Written as DNA, the CDR3 is TGTGCCAGCAGTGCCTCCGGGGGGCAAACCTACGAGCAGTACTTC.

This clone was observed a few times. The rearrangement uses TRBV4-3 and TRBJ2-7; 7 nucleotides match TRBD2. CDR1 and CDR2 (germline): LGHNA, YSLEER. The length of the CDR3 is 16 residues. Unmatched junction bases numbered 8, after V lost 0 bases and J lost 3 bases. Here the CDR3 reads CASSQDLRGSSYEQYF. In DNA, the CDR3 is TGCGCCAGCAGCCAAGATTTGCGGGGGTCAAGCTACGAGCAGTACTTC.

This chain uses TRBV6-5 with TRBJ1-2, with TRBD1 matching 10 bases. The J segment lost 8 bases and the V segment lost 6 bases, leaving 9 bases of the junction unmatched. The CDR3 has 14 residues. From germline, CDR1 is MNHEY and CDR2 SVGAGI. CDR3 in DNA: TGTGCCAGCAGCACCTTAGACAGGGGGCAAGGCTACACCTTC. Translating it yields CASSTLDRGQGYTF.

The chain joins TRBV4-1 to TRBJ1-1, with a weak D call TRBD1 (6 bases). CDR1 is MGHRA and CDR2 is YSYEKL in the germline V gene. This CDR3 has 14 amino acids. V shed 3 bases and J shed 7 bases, with 15 bases lying between them. The DNA of the CDR3 is TGCGCCAGCAGCCAGGGGACACCGGGTTTTGAAGCTTTCTTT. Translating gives CASSQGTPGFEAFF.

This clone was seen just once. CDR3 sequence: CSARGGDRFFF. Here the CDR3 DNA reads TGCAGTGCTAGGGGAGGGGACCGATTTTTCTTC. The chain employs TRBV20-1 and TRBJ2-1, with 7 bases that match TRBD2. Germline CDR1 is DFQATT and CDR2 is SNEGSKA (reference sequence). This CDR3 region has 11 residues. V shed 3 bases, J shed 16 bases, and the junction held 9 bases outside the gene matches.

The chain combines TRBV14 with TRBJ1-6; D remains ambiguous. Germline-derived CDR1 and CDR2 are SGHDN and FVKESK. V lost 0 bases to trimming and J lost 9 bases, with 9 bases between them. The CDR3 is made up of 14 amino acids. CDR3 region: CASSQEVLSSPLHF. The CDR3 DNA reads TGTGCCAGCAGCCAAGAGGTCCTGAGTTCACCCCTCCACTTT.

The chain employs TRBV15 and TRBJ2-3; TRBD2 aligns across 12 bases. Losses at the gene ends were 0 bases for V and 7 bases for J; bases not matched to a gene: 5. Germline V CDR1 and CDR2: LNHNV, YYDKDF (reference sequence). The length of the CDR3 is 16 residues. The CDR3 DNA reads as TGTGCCACCAGCAGAGAACTAGCGGGGGGTAGAAATACGCAGTATTTT. It translates to CATSRELAGGRNTQYF.

The rearrangement joins TRBV6-5 to TRBJ1-3; 9 nucleotides agree with TRBD1. CDR3 length equals 15 residues. Germline V gene lookup returns CDR1 MNHEY and CDR2 SVGAGI. Unmatched junction bases numbered 6, after V lost 6 bases and J lost 3 bases. CDR3 sequence (DNA): TGTGCCAGCAGGCGGACAGGGGATAGTGGAAACACCATATATTTT. It codes for CASRRTGDSGNTIYF.

The chain joins TRBV19 to TRBJ2-7; 7 bases fit TRBD2. J lost 2 bases, V lost 8 bases, and 12 bases had no gene match. Germline lookup yields CDR1 LNHDA and CDR2 SQIVND (reference sequence). The CDR3 loop spans 15 amino acids. CDR3 nucleotide sequence: TGTGCCAGTCGTAATGACCGGGACTACCCCTACGAGCAGTACTTC. It codes for CASRNDRDYPYEQYF. The whole variable domain, remainder taken from reference TRBV19 and TRBJ2-7, is DGGITQSPKYLFRKEGQNVTLSCEQNLNHDAMYWYRQDPGQGLRLIYYSQIVNDFQKGDIAEGYSVSREKKESFPLTVTSAQKNPTAFYLCASRNDRDYPYEQYFGPGTRLTVT.

With regard to this clone: Sequence at one end of the junction differs from germline and may be a read error. J is TRBJ2-1 and V is TRBV6-5; D is ambiguous. Germline-derived CDR1 and CDR2 are MNHEY and SVGAGI. The CDR3 covers 15 residues. Here the CDR3 DNA reads TGTGCCGGCAGTTACGACGCTAGCTCCTACAATGAGCAGTTCTTC. Its protein is CAGSYDASSYNEQFF.

This chain connects TRBV18 to TRBJ2-3; a weak D match, TRBD1 (5 bases). The germline V gene encodes CDR1 KGHSH and CDR2 LQKENI. The CDR3 is 16 amino acids. V shed 3 bases and J shed 1 base, with 14 bases lying between them. The CDR3 bases are TGTGCCAGCTCACCCCTCTGGGGCCAGGGCACAGATACGCAGTATTTT. As protein: CASSPLWGQGTDTQYF. Based on the CDR3 plus reference TRBV18 and TRBJ2-3, the full variable domain is NAGVMQNPRHLVRRRGQEARLRCSPMKGHSHVYWYRQLPEEGLKFMVYLQKENIIDESGMPKERFSAEFPKEGPSILRIQQVVRGDSAAYFCASSPLWGQGTDTQYFGPGTRLTVL.

The rearrangement links TRBV6-1 to TRBJ2-5; D is possibly TRBD2 (5 bases). Trimming pared 1 base from V and 1 base from J, leaving 10 bases between. CDR1 and CDR2 from the germline V gene are MNHNS and SASEGT. This CDR3 spans 15 amino acids. CDR3 sequence: CASSEDRTPQETQYF. CDR3 nucleotide sequence: TGTGCCAGCAGTGAAGATAGGACTCCCCAAGAGACCCAGTACTTC.

The chain joins TRBV5-4 to TRBJ2-2; D is ambiguous. The CDR3 contains 13 residues. Trimming removed 4 bases at V and 4 bases at J, with 8 bases between. Germline V gives CDR1 SGHNT, CDR2 YYREEE (reference sequence). This CDR3 is CASSDTPTGELFF. DNA of the CDR3: TGTGCCAGCAGCGACACCCCCACCGGGGAGCTGTTTTTT.

This sequence joins TRBV5-1 and TRBJ2-1, with D hard to call. Looked up from germline, CDR1 is SGHRS and CDR2 is YFSETQ. CDR3 size: 13 residues. Between the trimmed V and J ends, which lost 6 bases and 6 bases, there was a span of 13 bases. The CDR3 nucleotides read TGCGCCAGCAACTTCGGTTTTCCCAATGAGCAGTTCTTC. It is translated as CASNFGFPNEQFF. The full variable domain, rest sourced from reference TRBV5-1 and TRBJ2-1, is KAGVTQTPRYLIKTRGQQVTLSCSPISGHRSVSWYQQTPGQGLQFLFEYFSETQRNKGNFPGRFSGRQFSNSRSEMNVSTLELGDSALYLCASNFGFPNEQFFGPGTRLTVL.

The J gene is TRBJ2-1, the V gene TRBV9, with 10 bases lining up with TRBD2. Germline V gene sequence: CDR1 SGDLS, CDR2 YYNGEE. The V gene end was trimmed by 0 bases and the J gene end by 6 bases; junction bases not matched to a gene: 3. The CDR3 spans 15 residues. DNA of the CDR3: TGTGCCAGCAGCGTAGAGGGGACTAGCGTCAATGAGCAGTTCTTC. It encodes CASSVEGTSVNEQFF.

In DNA, the CDR3 is TGTGCCAGTAGTGTGTGGACAGAGAACACTGAAGCTTTCTTT. Translation: CASSVWTENTEAFF. V gene TRBV19 combines with J gene TRBJ1-1; D possibly corresponds to TRBD1 (6 bases). Germline V gene lookup returns CDR1 LNHDA and CDR2 SQIVND (reference sequence). The V gene lost 5 bases and the J gene lost 1 base, with 11 bases spanning the gap. The CDR3 is 14 residues long.

The chain uses TRBV7-9 and TRBJ2-4; unclear D gene. V was clipped by 2 bases and J by 0 bases, with 8 bases between them. The CDR3 has 15 residues. The V gene's germline CDR1 is SEHNR and CDR2 FQNEAQ (reference sequence). This CDR3 reads CASSLTPLAKNIQYF. For the CDR3, the DNA is TGTGCCAGCAGCTTAACCCCACTAGCCAAAAACATTCAGTACTTC.

The J gene is TRBJ2-1, the V gene TRBV4-3, with D possibly TRBD2 on 5 matching bases. V dropped 4 bases and J dropped 0 bases, with 7 bases sitting between them. Per germline, CDR1 LGHNA and CDR2 YSLEER. This CDR3 is built from 14 residues. DNA of the CDR3: TGCGCCAGCAGCCCGGGGAGCTCCTACAATGAGCAGTTCTTC. This codes for CASSPGSSYNEQFF.